A single sample is the source of the 8 T cell receptor beta chains below, sequenced in a study of Ad26.COV2.S vaccination and SARS-CoV-2 variants. Treatment noted: 15 to 20 received Ad26.COV2.S at low or high dose, single or two shots; roughly five received placebo; per-sample allocation not given. Specimens were obtained on day 63 following the first vaccine or placebo injection. Measured with immunoSEQ multiplex PCR; TCRdb has only the in-frame clones, and not every one. The table has about 400,000 clones, 75% to 90% seen once; the top ten hold over 1.5%. This sample comprised peripheral blood, obtained in a trial of Ad26.COV2.S vaccine versus placebo. The receptors come from a person aged 18-65 years who received the Ad26.COV2.S COVID-19 vaccine or a placebo.

The chain combines TRBV4-1 with TRBJ1-1, with 9 bases that match TRBD1. This CDR3 has 17 residues. The ends lost 4 bases at V and 1 base at J; junction bases unmatched: 10. The germline V gene encodes CDR1 MGHRA and CDR2 YSYEKL. DNA for the CDR3: TGCGCCAGCAGCCCCCAATTGGGGACAGGGAAGAACACTGAAGCTTTCTTT. It encodes CASSPQLGTGKNTEAFF.

In DNA form, the CDR3 reads TGTGCCAGCAGCATGGGACGGATCACTGAAGCTTTCTTT. Its translation is CASSMGRITEAFF. The chain couples TRBV27 to TRBJ1-1, with a possible D match to TRBD1 (5 bases). V was pared by 6 bases and J by 4 bases, with 12 bases between. Germline CDR1 MNHEY, CDR2 SMNVEV (reference sequence). The CDR3 is 13 residues long.

This clone was recorded a few times. The rearrangement joins TRBV3-1 (or the pseudogene TRBV3-2) to TRBJ1-3; the D is unclear. There are 13 residues in the CDR3. Germline-derived CDR1 and CDR2 are LGHDT and YNNKEL (reference sequence). Trimming pared 3 bases from V and 4 bases from J, leaving 7 bases between. CDR3 bases: TGTGCCAGCAGCCAGGGGTCAGGAAACACCATATATTTT. The encoded protein is CASSQGSGNTIYF.

The chain is built from TRBV18 and TRBJ2-7; TRBD1 matches at 7 bases. The V gene's germline CDR1 is KGHSH and CDR2 LQKENI. V dropped 5 bases and J dropped 3; count of bases not matched to a gene: 7. The CDR3 runs to 14 residues. The CDR3 DNA follows: TGTGCCAGCTCATCGGAGAGGGGGCTCTACGAGCAGTACTTC. Its translation is CASSSERGLYEQYF.

A note on this clone: Other DNA sequences in this specimen translate into the identical CDR3. V usage is TRBV9 and J usage is TRBJ1-6, with D perhaps matching TRBD1 (5 bases). Trimming left V 0 bases short and J 7 bases short, with 11 bases between. This CDR3 region has 15 residues. Germline CDR1 is SGDLS and CDR2 is YYNGEE. In DNA, the CDR3 is TGTGCCAGCAGCGTAGGGCAGGGACCGAATTCACCCCTCCACTTT. Its translation: CASSVGQGPNSPLHF.

The V and J genes are TRBV5-4 and TRBJ2-5; D tentatively reads TRBD1 or TRBD2 (5 bases each). With 4 bases removed from V and 5 bases from J, the gap between germline ends came to 12 bases. There are 13 residues in the CDR3. Germline assignment: CDR1 SGHNT and CDR2 YYREEE (reference sequence). In nucleotides, the CDR3 is TGTGCCAGCAGCAGAGGGACCGAGGAGACCCAGTACTTC. Its translation is CASSRGTEETQYF. The full variable domain, completed using reference TRBV5-4 and TRBJ2-5, is ETGVTQSPTHLIKTRGQQVTLRCSSQSGHNTVSWYQQALGQGPQFIFQYYREEENGRGNFPPRFSGLQFPNYSSELNVNALELDDSALYLCASSRGTEETQYFGPGTRLLVL.

J is TRBJ2-7 and V is TRBV10-2; D is unclear. This CDR3 has 14 residues. Trimming stripped 1 base from V and 6 bases from J, with 13 bases between. Germline CDR1 WSHSY, CDR2 SAAADI. CDR3 DNA: TGCGCCAGCAGTGAGTGGTCTAGTAACGTCGAGCAGTACTTC. Translation gives CASSEWSSNVEQYF.

The chain employs TRBV3-1 (or the pseudogene TRBV3-2) and TRBJ2-1; maybe TRBD2 (5 bases). The germline V gene has CDR1 LGHDT and CDR2 YNNKEL (reference sequence). The CDR3 runs to 16 residues. Trimming shortened V by 0 bases and J by 2 bases, and 11 bases separated the two germline ends. This chain's CDR3 is CASSQERGGPYNEQFF. In DNA, the CDR3 is TGTGCCAGCAGCCAAGAACGCGGCGGGCCCTACAATGAGCAGTTCTTC.